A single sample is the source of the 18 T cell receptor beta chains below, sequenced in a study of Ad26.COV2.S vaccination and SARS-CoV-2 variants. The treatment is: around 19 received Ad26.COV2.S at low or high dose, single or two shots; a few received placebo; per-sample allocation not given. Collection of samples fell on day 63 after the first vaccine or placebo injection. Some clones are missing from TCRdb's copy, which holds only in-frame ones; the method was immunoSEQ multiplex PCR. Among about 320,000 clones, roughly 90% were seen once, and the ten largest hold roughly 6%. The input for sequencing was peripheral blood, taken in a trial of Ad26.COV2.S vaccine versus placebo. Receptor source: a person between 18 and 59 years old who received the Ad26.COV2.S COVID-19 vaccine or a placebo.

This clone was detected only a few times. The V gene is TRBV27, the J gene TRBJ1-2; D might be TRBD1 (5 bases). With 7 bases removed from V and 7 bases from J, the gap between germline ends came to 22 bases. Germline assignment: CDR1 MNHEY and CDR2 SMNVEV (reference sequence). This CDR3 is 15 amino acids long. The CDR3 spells CASKLRDAREGGYTF. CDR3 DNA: TGTGCCAGCAAACTCCGGGACGCCCGAGAAGGTGGCTACACCTTC.

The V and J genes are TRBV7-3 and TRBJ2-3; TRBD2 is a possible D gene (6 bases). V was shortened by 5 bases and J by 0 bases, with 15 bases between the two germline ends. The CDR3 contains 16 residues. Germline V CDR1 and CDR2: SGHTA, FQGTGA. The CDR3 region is CASSLGLAPSTDTQYF. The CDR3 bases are TGTGCCAGCAGCCTGGGCCTAGCGCCTAGCACAGATACGCAGTATTTT. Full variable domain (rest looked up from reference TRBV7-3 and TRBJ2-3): GAGVSQTPSNKVTEKGKYVELRCDPISGHTALYWYRQSLGQGPEFLIYFQGTGAADDSGLPNDRFFAVRPEGSVSTLKIQRTERGDSAVYLCASSLGLAPSTDTQYFGPGTRLTVL.

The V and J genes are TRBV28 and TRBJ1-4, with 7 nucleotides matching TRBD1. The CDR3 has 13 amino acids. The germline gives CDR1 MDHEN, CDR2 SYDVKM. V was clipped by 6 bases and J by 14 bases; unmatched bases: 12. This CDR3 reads CASRFSGGSNLFF. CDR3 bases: TGTGCCAGCAGATTTTCAGGGGGTTCGAACCTGTTTTTT. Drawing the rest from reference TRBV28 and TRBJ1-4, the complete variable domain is DVKVTQSSRYLVKRTGEKVFLECVQDMDHENMFWYRQDPGLGLRLIYFSYDVKMKEKGDIPEGYSVSREKKERFSLILESASTNQTSMYLCASRFSGGSNLFFGSGTQLSVL.

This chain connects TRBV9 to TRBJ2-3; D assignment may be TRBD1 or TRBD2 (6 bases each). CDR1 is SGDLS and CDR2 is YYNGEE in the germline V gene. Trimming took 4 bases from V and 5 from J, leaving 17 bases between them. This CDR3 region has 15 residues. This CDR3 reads CASSPRGGPGDTQYF. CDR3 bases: TGTGCCAGCAGCCCAAGAGGGGGGCCGGGAGATACGCAGTATTTT.

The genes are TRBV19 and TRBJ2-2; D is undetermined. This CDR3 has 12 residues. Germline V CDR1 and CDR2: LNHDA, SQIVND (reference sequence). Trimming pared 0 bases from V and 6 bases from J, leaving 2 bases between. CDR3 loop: CASSIDSGELFF. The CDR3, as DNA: TGTGCCAGTAGTATAGATTCCGGGGAGCTGTTTTTT.

The DNA of the CDR3 is TGTGCCACCAGTGACCCGGGGGGGTTTGGCTACACCTTC. Translation: CATSDPGGFGYTF. The genes are TRBV24-1 and TRBJ1-2; TRBD1 is a possible D gene (5 bases). There are 13 residues in the CDR3. With 4 bases removed from V and 7 bases from J, the gap between germline ends came to 12 bases. Germline CDR1 KGHDR, CDR2 SFDVKD.

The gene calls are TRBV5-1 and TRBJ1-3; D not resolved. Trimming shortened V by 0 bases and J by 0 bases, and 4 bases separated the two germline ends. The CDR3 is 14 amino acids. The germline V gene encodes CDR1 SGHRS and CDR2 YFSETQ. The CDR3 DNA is TGCGCCAGCAGCTTGGACGGCTCTGGAAACACCATATATTTT. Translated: CASSLDGSGNTIYF.

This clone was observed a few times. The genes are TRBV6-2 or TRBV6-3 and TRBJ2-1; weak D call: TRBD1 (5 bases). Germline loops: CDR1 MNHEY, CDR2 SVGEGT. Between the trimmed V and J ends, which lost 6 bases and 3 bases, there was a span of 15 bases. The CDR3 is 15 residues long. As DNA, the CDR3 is TGTGCCAGCAGCCCCCTACGACAGATCTACAATGAGCAGTTCTTC. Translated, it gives CASSPLRQIYNEQFF.

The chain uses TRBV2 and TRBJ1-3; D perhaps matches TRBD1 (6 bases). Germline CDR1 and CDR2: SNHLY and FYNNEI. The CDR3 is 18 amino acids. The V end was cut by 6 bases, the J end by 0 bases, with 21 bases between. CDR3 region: CASRHRDNLLLSGNTIYF. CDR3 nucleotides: TGTGCCAGCAGACACCGGGACAACCTCCTACTCTCTGGAAACACCATATATTTT.

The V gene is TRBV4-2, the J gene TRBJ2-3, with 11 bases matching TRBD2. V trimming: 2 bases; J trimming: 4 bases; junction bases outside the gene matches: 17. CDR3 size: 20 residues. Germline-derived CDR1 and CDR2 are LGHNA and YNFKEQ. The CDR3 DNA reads TGTGCCAGCAGCCAATACCCCGGGACTAGCGGAACAGGACAATCAGATACGCAGTATTTT. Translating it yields CASSQYPGTSGTGQSDTQYF.

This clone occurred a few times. Here the CDR3 reads CASSLAVPNEKLFF. The CDR3, as DNA: TGTGCCAGCAGCTTAGCAGTACCTAATGAAAAACTGTTTTTT. This sequence joins TRBV7-9 and TRBJ1-4; D remains unclear. V was clipped by 0 bases and J by 3 bases, with 5 bases between them. Germline V gene data show CDR1 as SEHNR and CDR2 as FQNEAQ (reference sequence). This CDR3 has 14 residues.

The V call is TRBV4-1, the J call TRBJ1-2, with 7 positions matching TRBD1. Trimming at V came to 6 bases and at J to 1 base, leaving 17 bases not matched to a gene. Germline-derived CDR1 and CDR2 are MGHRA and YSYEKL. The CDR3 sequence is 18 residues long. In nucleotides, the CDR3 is TGCGCCAGCAGGAAACCTGGAGGGGGCGAATTAAGTAACTATGGCTACACCTTC. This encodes CASRKPGGGELSNYGYTF.

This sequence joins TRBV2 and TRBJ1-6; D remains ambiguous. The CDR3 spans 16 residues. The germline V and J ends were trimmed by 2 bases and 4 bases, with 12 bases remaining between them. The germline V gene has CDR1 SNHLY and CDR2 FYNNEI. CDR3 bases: TGTGCCAGCAGTGAACGGGCGGCAGTATATAATTCACCCCTCCACTTT. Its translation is CASSERAAVYNSPLHF.

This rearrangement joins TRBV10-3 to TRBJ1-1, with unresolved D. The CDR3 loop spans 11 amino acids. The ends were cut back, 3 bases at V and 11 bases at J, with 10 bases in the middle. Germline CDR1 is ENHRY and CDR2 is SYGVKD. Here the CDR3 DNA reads TGTGCCATCAGTGACTGGCCCTCGGCTTTCTTT. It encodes CAISDWPSAFF.

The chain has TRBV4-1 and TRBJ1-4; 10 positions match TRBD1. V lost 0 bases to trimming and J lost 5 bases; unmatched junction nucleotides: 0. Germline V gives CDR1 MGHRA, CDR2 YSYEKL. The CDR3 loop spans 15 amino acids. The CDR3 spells CASSQEDRGNEKLFF. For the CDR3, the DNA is TGCGCCAGCAGCCAAGAGGACAGGGGGAATGAAAAACTGTTTTTT.

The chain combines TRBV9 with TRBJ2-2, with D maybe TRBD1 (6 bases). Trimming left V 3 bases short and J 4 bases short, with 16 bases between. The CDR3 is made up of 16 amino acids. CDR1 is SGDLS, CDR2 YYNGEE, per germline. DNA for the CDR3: TGTGCCAGCAGCGCTCGACAGGCGATGGTCACCGGGGAGCTGTTTTTT. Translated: CASSARQAMVTGELFF.

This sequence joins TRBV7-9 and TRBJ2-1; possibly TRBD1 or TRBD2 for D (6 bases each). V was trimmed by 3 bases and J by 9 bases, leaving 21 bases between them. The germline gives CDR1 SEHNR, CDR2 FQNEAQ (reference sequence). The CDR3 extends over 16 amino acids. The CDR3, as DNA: TGTGCCAGCAGCTTTTGGGGGTCAGGGGACTCCTCTGAGCAGTTCTTC. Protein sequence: CASSFWGSGDSSEQFF.

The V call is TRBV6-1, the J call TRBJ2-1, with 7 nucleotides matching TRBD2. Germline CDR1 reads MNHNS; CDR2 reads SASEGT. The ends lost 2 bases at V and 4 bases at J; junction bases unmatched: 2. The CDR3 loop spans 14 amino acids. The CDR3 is CASSELAEYNEQFF. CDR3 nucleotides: TGTGCCAGCAGTGAACTAGCGGAGTACAATGAGCAGTTCTTC.